This TCR beta chain was sequenced for a study of T cells in tuberculosis. Chain pairing is unknown; alpha and beta were sequenced separately. TCRdb's table, derived via immunoSEQ multiplex PCR, lists solely in-frame clones and lacks some. The sample holds tens of thousands of clones, 81% seen once. The CDR3 consists of 17 residues. Trimming pared 2 bases from V and 0 bases from J, leaving 15 bases between. CDR1 SGHDT and CDR2 YYEEEE come from the germline V gene. Cells were sorted from thawed PBMC rested overnight and stained with GMM-loaded CD1B tetramer, viability dye and anti-CD3. C32 glucose monomycolate from Rhodococcus equi was loaded onto the CD1B tetramers.

The chain joins TRBV5-6 to TRBJ1-3; D might be TRBD1 (5 bases). Sequencing was carried out using CD1b-GMM tetramer-negative cells sorted from PBMCs. The sequence derives from an adult woman with latent tuberculosis. The CDR3 region is CASSFSPTGSSGNTIYF. The CDR3 nucleotides are TGTGCCAGCAGCTTTTCCCCTACAGGTTCCTCTGGAAACACCATATATTTT. Full variable domain (outside the CDR3, taken from reference TRBV5-6 and TRBJ1-3): DAGVTQSPTHLIKTRGQQVTLRCSPKSGHDTVSWYQQALGQGPQFIFQYYEEEERQRGNFPDRFSGHQFPNYSSELNVNALLLGDSALYLCASSFSPTGSSGNTIYFGEGSWLTVV.